A single sample is the source of the 2 T cell receptor beta chains below, sequenced in a study of response to subunit inactivated influenza vaccine. One entry per CDR3 protein, called by TCRdb with MiXCR from the RT-PCR reads. This table has some 520,000 distinct CDR3 sequences, about 15% appearing once. Material: CD4+ T cells sorted from PBMCs, obtained roughly 24 months after vaccination. Receptor source: a man in his fifties or sixties who received an inactivated influenza vaccine.

V gene TRBV20-1 combines with J gene TRBJ1-5; possibly TRBD1 for D (6 bases). V lost 7 bases and J 3 bases, leaving 25 bases between the germline ends. The CDR3 is 17 residues long. Per germline, CDR1 DFQATT and CDR2 SNEGSKA (reference sequence). The CDR3: CSVNRGRGFLNNQPQHF. The CDR3 DNA reads as TGCAGTGTTAACCGAGGGAGGGGGTTTCTAAACAATCAGCCCCAGCATTTT.

V is TRBV6-1 and J is TRBJ2-4; no reliable D call. Germline CDR1 and CDR2: MNHNS and SASEGT. V was trimmed by 6 bases and J by 0 bases, leaving 9 bases between them. There are 14 residues in the CDR3. The CDR3 sequence: CASRDTVAKNIQYF. CDR3 nucleotide sequence: TGTGCCAGCAGGGATACAGTAGCCAAAAACATTCAGTACTTC.